These T cell receptor beta chains were read from a single sample in a study of T cell responses to AZD1222 COVID-19 vaccine. The table came from immunoSEQ multiplex PCR; TCRdb's copy has only in-frame clones and leaves some out. Among 100,000 or so clones listed, 88% were seen once. This specimen consisted of peripheral blood, obtained on day 0 of AZD1222 vaccination. The receptors originated from an adult in good health. The CDR3 runs from the conserved cysteine through the conserved F or W. Fields, in order: D gene, V gene, J gene, clone size, CDR3 DNA, CDR3 protein. The D gene is left open where the match is weak. Clone size is shown for a subset of rows, as once, few, many or a class of expanded clone.

>-|TRBV3-1/TRBV3-2|TRBJ1-2|-
TGTGCCAGCAGCCAGCAGGGGTCGGATTATGGCTACACCTTC
CASSQQGSDYGYTF
>-|TRBV11-3|TRBJ2-7|-
TGTGCCAGCAGCTTAGGGGGGAGCTCCTACGAGCAGTACTTC
CASSLGGSSYEQYF
>TRBD2|TRBV28|TRBJ2-1|-
TGTGCCAGCAGTGTTAGCGGGAGGAGTAATGAGCAGTTCTTC
CASSVSGRSNEQFF
>TRBD2|TRBV9|TRBJ2-3|-
TGTGCCAGCAGCGATGCCAGCGGGGCCCCTAGCACAGATACGCAGTATTTT
CASSDASGAPSTDTQYF
>TRBD1|TRBV5-5|TRBJ1-2|few
TGTGCCAGCAGCTTGTGGGACAGAAATAACTATGGCTACACCTTC
CASSLWDRNNYGYTF
>TRBD1|TRBV2|TRBJ2-7|-
TGTGCCAGCAGGCCGCTCCGGGACAGGGTCCCCGAGCAGTACTTC
CASRPLRDRVPEQYF
>-|TRBV28|TRBJ1-1|-
TGTGCCAGCAGTCAAGGGGGCACTGAAGCTTTCTTT
CASSQGGTEAFF
>TRBD1|TRBV7-9|TRBJ1-4|once
TGTGCCAGCAGCGCTAAGCAGGGGGCGCCGAATGAAAAACTGTTTTTT
CASSAKQGAPNEKLFF
>-|TRBV5-6|TRBJ1-6|once
TGTGCCAGCACGCGAGGGGGGAATTCACCCCTCCACTTT
CASTRGGNSPLHF
>-|TRBV2|TRBJ2-1|-
TGTGCCAGCAGCGAGCCCTACAATGAGCAGTTCTTC
CASSEPYNEQFF
>-|TRBV18|TRBJ1-2|-
TGTGCCAGCTCATCTGGACAGTACTATGGCTACACCTTC
CASSSGQYYGYTF
>-|TRBV6-2/TRBV6-3|TRBJ1-2|-
TGTGCCAGCAGTTACTCGTCCGCCCAGTACTATGGCTACACCTTC
CASSYSSAQYYGYTF
>-|TRBV7-2|TRBJ2-3|-
TGTGCCAGCAGCCTAACGGACCCCCCAGATACGCAGTATTTT
CASSLTDPPDTQYF
>-|TRBV2|TRBJ2-5|-
TGTGCCAGCGATGTGGCGCAGGGAATTCGGGAGACCCAGTACTTC
CASDVAQGIRETQYF
>TRBD2|TRBV28|TRBJ2-2|-
TGTGCCAGCAGAAGCCATGGACTAGCGGGAACCGGGGAGCTGTTTTTT
CASRSHGLAGTGELFF
>-|TRBV2|TRBJ2-3|once
TGTGCCAGCAGGACAGATACGCAGTATTTT
CASRTDTQYF
>-|TRBV7-2|TRBJ1-4|-
TGTGCCAGCAGCTTAGCCGGGGCAGATTCGGAAAAACTGTTTTTT
CASSLAGADSEKLFF
>-|TRBV18|TRBJ2-1|once
TGTGCCAGCTCACCACCGAATGCCAGATACAATGAGCAGTTCTTC
CASSPPNARYNEQFF
>-|TRBV7-8|TRBJ2-7|-
TGTGCCAGCAGCACTCGGATTGGAGCATACTACGAGCAGTACTTC
CASSTRIGAYYEQYF
>-|TRBV28|TRBJ1-1|-
TGTGCCAGCAGAGGGGCCGCGGGGTTCTACACTGAAGCTTTCTTT
CASRGAAGFYTEAFF
>-|TRBV19|TRBJ1-5|once
TGTGCCAGTAGTATTGGGCAGGGAAGCAATCAGCCCCAGCATTTT
CASSIGQGSNQPQHF
>-|TRBV7-8|TRBJ2-7|-
TGTGCCAGCAGTTGGGCATCTCAGGAGCAGTACTTC
CASSWASQEQYF
>-|TRBV6-5|TRBJ1-2|-
TGTGCCAGCAGTATGGGACCGCACTATGGCTACACCTTC
CASSMGPHYGYTF
>-|TRBV19|TRBJ2-1|-
TGTGCCAGTAGTATAAGGCCGGGACTCTACAATGAGCAGTTCTTC
CASSIRPGLYNEQFF
>-|TRBV5-4|TRBJ2-7|-
TGTGCCAGCAGCTTCCGCGGTGTCTACGAGCAGTACTTC
CASSFRGVYEQYF
>-|TRBV5-5|TRBJ1-1|once
TGTGCCAGCAGCTTCTCGGGAGGCACTGAAGCTTTCTTT
CASSFSGGTEAFF
>-|TRBV3-1/TRBV3-2|TRBJ2-5|-
TGTGCCAGCAGCCAGAAGGGACTCCACCAAGAGACCCAGTACTTC
CASSQKGLHQETQYF
>-|TRBV12-3/TRBV12-4|TRBJ2-1|few
TGTGCCAGCAGTGTTTCAGGGGAGCAGTTCTTC
CASSVSGEQFF
>-|TRBV7-2|TRBJ2-2|-
TGTGCCAGCAGCCCCTACCGGGGTTCGGGCACCGGGGAGCTGTTTTTT
CASSPYRGSGTGELFF
>-|TRBV7-8|TRBJ2-1|once
TGTGCCAGCAGCTTAAGGGACTTTGACAATGAGCAGTTCTTC
CASSLRDFDNEQFF
>-|TRBV5-4|TRBJ2-1|-
TGTGCCAGCAGCGGCGGACTGCGGATCGATGAGCAGTTCTTC
CASSGGLRIDEQFF
>-|TRBV28|TRBJ1-4|few
TGTGCCAGCAGTTCCCGGGGGTCGGGGGCAACTAATGAAAAACTGTTTTTT
CASSSRGSGATNEKLFF
>-|TRBV27|TRBJ1-4|-
TGTGCCAGCAGTTTATCGGGCGGGGAGGGAGAAAAACTGTTTTTT
CASSLSGGEGEKLFF
>-|TRBV19|TRBJ1-5|-
TGTGCCAGTAGTCCCCGGACAGAAAATCAGCCCCAGCATTTT
CASSPRTENQPQHF
>TRBD1|TRBV2|TRBJ1-4|-
TGTGCCAGCAAGAAGCAGGGGGGTAATGAAAAACTGTTTTTT
CASKKQGGNEKLFF
>-|TRBV11-2|TRBJ1-1|-
TGTGCCAGCATCCACCCCGCCAGGGGAACGAACACTGAAGCTTTCTTT
CASIHPARGTNTEAFF
>-|TRBV30|TRBJ2-7|-
TGTGCCTGGAACGGGGTCGGCGTCTCCTACGAGCAGTACTTC
CAWNGVGVSYEQYF
>-|TRBV11-3|TRBJ1-3|-
TGTGCCAGCAGCCGGCGGACGGGCTCTGGAAACACCATATATTTT
CASSRRTGSGNTIYF
>-|TRBV5-1|TRBJ2-7|-
TGCGCCAGCAGCGACGCCACAGCAGTGTCCTACGAGCAGTACTTC
CASSDATAVSYEQYF
>-|TRBV29-1|TRBJ1-3|once
TGCAGCGTTGGAGGCGGTGGAAACACCATATATTTT
CSVGGGGNTIYF
>TRBD1|TRBV3-1/TRBV3-2|TRBJ1-1|-
TGTGCCAGCAGCTCTGCAGGGGGCATGAACACTGAAGCTTTCTTT
CASSSAGGMNTEAFF
>TRBD1|TRBV4-3|TRBJ2-3|-
TGCGCCAGCAGCCCGGGACAGGAACGCACAGATACGCAGTATTTT
CASSPGQERTDTQYF
>TRBD2|TRBV4-2|TRBJ2-1|-
TGTGCCAGCAGCCAAGAGACGGGAGGCTCCTACAATGAGCAGTTCTTC
CASSQETGGSYNEQFF
>TRBD1|TRBV7-2|TRBJ1-3|-
TGTGCCAGCAGCTTAGTTGGGACAGGGCCAGACACCATATATTTT
CASSLVGTGPDTIYF
>-|TRBV10-2|TRBJ2-3|-
TGCGCCAGCAGTGATACACTTTCTAGCACAGATACGCAGTATTTT
CASSDTLSSTDTQYF
>-|TRBV6-1|TRBJ1-5|few
TGTGCCAGCAGTGAATTAGTGGGAAGCAATCAGCCCCAGCATTTT
CASSELVGSNQPQHF
>TRBD1|TRBV18|TRBJ1-2|-
TGTGCCAGCTCACCACCGTCGGGACAGCCAAACTATGGCTACACCTTC
CASSPPSGQPNYGYTF
>-|TRBV4-1|TRBJ1-1|-
TGCGCCAGCAGCCAAGCGTACTCGGACCTTCGGGGCGGTGAAGCTTTCTTT
CASSQAYSDLRGGEAFF
>-|TRBV30|TRBJ1-4|-
TGTGCCTGGACGTGGACAGCCGAAAAACTGTTTTTT
CAWTWTAEKLFF
>-|TRBV6-2/TRBV6-3|TRBJ1-2|-
TGTGCCAGCAGTTACTCGGCCAATACCCCCTATGGCTACACCTTC
CASSYSANTPYGYTF
>TRBD2|TRBV6-6|TRBJ2-7|-
TGTGCCAGCAGGGTACTAGCGGGAGGACTCTACGAGCAGTACTTC
CASRVLAGGLYEQYF
>TRBD1|TRBV18|TRBJ1-1|-
TGTGCCAGCTCACCAGGACAGGGCGAGACTGAAGCTTTCTTT
CASSPGQGETEAFF
>TRBD2|TRBV4-2|TRBJ2-1|-
TGTGCCAGCAGCCGGGACTCCGGGACTAGCGACAATGAGCAGTTCTTC
CASSRDSGTSDNEQFF
>-|TRBV19|TRBJ2-1|once
TGTGCCAGTAGTGTTGGGGGTTTGTCCTACAATGAGCAGTTCTTC
CASSVGGLSYNEQFF
>-|TRBV6-5|TRBJ2-2|-
TGTGCCTGCCAGGGGCAGGGGACCACCGGGGAGCTGTTTTTT
CACQGQGTTGELFF